The source of this T cell receptor (beta chain) is a study of OX40 agonist ivuxolimab in advanced cancers. Germline loops: CDR1 MNHEY, CDR2 SMNVEV (reference sequence). This CDR3 comprises 16 residues. Trimming stripped 0 bases from V and 4 bases from J, with 12 bases between. The table came from immunoSEQ multiplex PCR; TCRdb's copy has only in-frame clones and leaves some out. This table holds about 83,000 clones, about 81% found once. The starting material was CD4+ or CD8+ T cells sorted from blood, obtained in a trial of the OX40 agonist ivuxolimab. The chain joins TRBV27 to TRBJ2-2; D uncertain. The receptor was isolated from an adult with an advanced solid tumor such as melanoma, head and neck, liver or kidney cancer. The chain's CDR3 is CASSLSGRRSTGELFF. CDR3 bases: TGTGCCAGCAGTTTATCGGGCCGACGGAGCACCGGGGAGCTGTTTTTT.